This T cell receptor beta chain came from a study of sequential checkpoint blockade in melanoma. TCRdb keeps only in-frame clones here, not all; method: immunoSEQ multiplex PCR. The profile shows 20,000 to 25,000 clones, approximately 78% of them singletons. The CDR3 consists of 15 residues. Germline V gives CDR1 SGDLS, CDR2 YYNGEE. V gave up 0 bases and J gave up 1 base, with 7 bases separating them. Treatment described: randomized to nivolumab then ipilimumab (arm A) or the reverse (arm B). Live CD3+CD8+ CD19− CD56− cells were sorted from PBMCs. Sequencing used CD8+ T cells sorted from blood (inferred from file names), obtained from a patient given nivolumab and ipilimumab in sequence. The V gene is TRBV9, the J gene TRBJ2-2; D is uncertain. The clonotype comes from a human donor with melanoma. CDR3 nucleotide sequence: TGTGCCAGCAGCGTAGGGCGGCGGAACACCGGGGAGCTGTTTTTT. Translating gives CASSVGRRNTGELFF.